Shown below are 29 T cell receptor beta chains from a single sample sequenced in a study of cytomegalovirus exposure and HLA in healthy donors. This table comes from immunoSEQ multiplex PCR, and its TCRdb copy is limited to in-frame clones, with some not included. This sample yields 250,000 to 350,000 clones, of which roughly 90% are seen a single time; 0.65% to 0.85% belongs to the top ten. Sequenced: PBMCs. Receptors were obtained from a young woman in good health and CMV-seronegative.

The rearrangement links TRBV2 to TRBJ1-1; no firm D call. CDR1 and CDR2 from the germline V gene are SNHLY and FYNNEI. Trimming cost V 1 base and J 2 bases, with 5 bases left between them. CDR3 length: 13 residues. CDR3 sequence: CASSEVANTEAFF. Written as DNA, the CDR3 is TGTGCCAGCAGTGAAGTGGCCAACACTGAAGCTTTCTTT.

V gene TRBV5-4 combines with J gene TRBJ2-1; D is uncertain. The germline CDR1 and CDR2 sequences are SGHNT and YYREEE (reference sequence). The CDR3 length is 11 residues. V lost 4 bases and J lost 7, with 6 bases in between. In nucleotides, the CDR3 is TGTGCCAGCAGCCTAGGTAATGAGCAGTTCTTC. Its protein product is CASSLGNEQFF. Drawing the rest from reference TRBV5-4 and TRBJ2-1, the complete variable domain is ETGVTQSPTHLIKTRGQQVTLRCSSQSGHNTVSWYQQALGQGPQFIFQYYREEENGRGNFPPRFSGLQFPNYSSELNVNALELDDSALYLCASSLGNEQFFGPGTRLTVL.

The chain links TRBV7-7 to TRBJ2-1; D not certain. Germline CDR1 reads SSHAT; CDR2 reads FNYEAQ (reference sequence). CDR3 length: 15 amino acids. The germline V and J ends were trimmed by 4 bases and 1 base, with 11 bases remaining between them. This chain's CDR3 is CASSSSFSSYNEQFF. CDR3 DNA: TGTGCCAGCAGCTCGAGCTTCTCATCCTACAATGAGCAGTTCTTC.

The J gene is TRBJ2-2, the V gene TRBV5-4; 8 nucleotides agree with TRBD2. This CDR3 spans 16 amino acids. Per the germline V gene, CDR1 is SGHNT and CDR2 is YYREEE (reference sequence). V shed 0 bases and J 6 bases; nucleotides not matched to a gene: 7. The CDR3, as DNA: TGTGCCAGCAGCTTGGATAGCGGGACGTTGGCCGGGGAGCTGTTTTTT. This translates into CASSLDSGTLAGELFF. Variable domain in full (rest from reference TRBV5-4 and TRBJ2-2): ETGVTQSPTHLIKTRGQQVTLRCSSQSGHNTVSWYQQALGQGPQFIFQYYREEENGRGNFPPRFSGLQFPNYSSELNVNALELDDSALYLCASSLDSGTLAGELFFGEGSRLTVL.

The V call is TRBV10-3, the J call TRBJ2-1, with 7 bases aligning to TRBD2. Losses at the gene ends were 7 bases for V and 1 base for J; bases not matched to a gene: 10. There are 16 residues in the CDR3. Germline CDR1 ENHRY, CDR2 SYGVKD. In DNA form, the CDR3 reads TGTGCCATCATGACCTCTACGGGAGGATCCTACAATGAGCAGTTCTTC. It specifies CAIMTSTGGSYNEQFF.

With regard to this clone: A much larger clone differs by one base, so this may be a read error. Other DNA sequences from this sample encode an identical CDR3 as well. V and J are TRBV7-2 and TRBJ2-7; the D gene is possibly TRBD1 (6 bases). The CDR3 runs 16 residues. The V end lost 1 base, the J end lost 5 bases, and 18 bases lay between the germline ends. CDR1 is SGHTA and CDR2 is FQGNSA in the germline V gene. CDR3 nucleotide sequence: TGTGCCAGCAGCTTAGGTTTGGGAGCAGGGGTCGACGAGCAGTACTTC. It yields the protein CASSLGLGAGVDEQYF.

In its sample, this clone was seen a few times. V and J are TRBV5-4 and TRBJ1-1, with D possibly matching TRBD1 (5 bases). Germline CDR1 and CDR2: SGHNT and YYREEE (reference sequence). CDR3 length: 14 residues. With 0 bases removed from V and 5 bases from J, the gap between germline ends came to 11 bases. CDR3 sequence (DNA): TGTGCCAGCAGCTTGGCGGGGGGAGGTACTGAAGCTTTCTTT. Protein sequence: CASSLAGGGTEAFF.

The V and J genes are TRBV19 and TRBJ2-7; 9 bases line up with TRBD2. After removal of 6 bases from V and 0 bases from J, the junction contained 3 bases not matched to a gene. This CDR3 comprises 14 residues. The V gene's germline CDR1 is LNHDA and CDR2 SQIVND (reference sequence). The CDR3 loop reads CASSLTSGSYEQYF. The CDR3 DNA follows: TGTGCCAGTAGCCTGACTAGCGGCTCCTACGAGCAGTACTTC.

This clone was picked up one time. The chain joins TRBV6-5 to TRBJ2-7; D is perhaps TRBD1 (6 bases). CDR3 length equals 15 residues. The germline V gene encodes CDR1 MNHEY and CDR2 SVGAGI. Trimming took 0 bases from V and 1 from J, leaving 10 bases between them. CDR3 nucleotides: TGTGCCAGCAGTTACTCTCGGACAGATTCCTACGAGCAGTACTTC. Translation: CASSYSRTDSYEQYF.

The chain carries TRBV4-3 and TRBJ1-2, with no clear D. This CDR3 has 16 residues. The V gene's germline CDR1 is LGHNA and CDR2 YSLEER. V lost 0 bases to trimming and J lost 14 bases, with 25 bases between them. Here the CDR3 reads CASSQDLAGVYGRRTF. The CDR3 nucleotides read TGCGCCAGCAGCCAAGATCTTGCAGGCGTCTACGGTAGGAGGACCTTC.

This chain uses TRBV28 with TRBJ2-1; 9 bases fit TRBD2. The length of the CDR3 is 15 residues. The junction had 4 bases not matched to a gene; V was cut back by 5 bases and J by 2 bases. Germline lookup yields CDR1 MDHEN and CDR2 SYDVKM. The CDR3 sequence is CASSGASGAYNEQFF. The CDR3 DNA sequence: TGTGCCAGCAGTGGGGCTAGCGGGGCCTACAATGAGCAGTTCTTC.

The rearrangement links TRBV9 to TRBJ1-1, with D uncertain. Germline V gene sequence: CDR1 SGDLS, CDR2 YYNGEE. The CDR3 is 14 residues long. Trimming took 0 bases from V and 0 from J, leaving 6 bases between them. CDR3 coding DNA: TGTGCCAGCAGCGTAGAGCCCATGAACACTGAAGCTTTCTTT. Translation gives CASSVEPMNTEAFF.

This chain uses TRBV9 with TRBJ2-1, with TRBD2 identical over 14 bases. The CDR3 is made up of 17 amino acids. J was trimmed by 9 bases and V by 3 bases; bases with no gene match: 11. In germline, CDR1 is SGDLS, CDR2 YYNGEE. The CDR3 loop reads CASSARGTSGSAGEQFF. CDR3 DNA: TGTGCCAGCAGCGCCCGGGGGACTAGCGGGAGTGCTGGTGAGCAGTTCTTC.

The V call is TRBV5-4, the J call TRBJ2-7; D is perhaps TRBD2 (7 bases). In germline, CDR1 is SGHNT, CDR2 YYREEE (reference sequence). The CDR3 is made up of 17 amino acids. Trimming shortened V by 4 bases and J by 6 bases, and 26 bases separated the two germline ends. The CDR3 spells CASSVRWGGPLPPEQYF. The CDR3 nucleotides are TGTGCCAGCAGCGTCAGGTGGGGGGGGCCACTTCCCCCCGAGCAGTACTTC.

The CDR3 nucleotides read TGTGCCAGCAGTTTACCCCCGAATCCGGGACTAGCGGTCCAAGAGACCCAGTACTTC. This codes for CASSLPPNPGLAVQETQYF. The chain employs TRBV27 and TRBJ2-5; 11 nucleotides agree with TRBD2. Germline V gives CDR1 MNHEY, CDR2 SMNVEV (reference sequence). The V and J ends lost 2 bases and 1 base, in that order; junction bases with no gene match: 12. The CDR3 consists of 19 residues.

This chain's CDR3 is CASSTTSGSSGYEQYF. In nucleotides, the CDR3 is TGTGCCAGCAGTACGACTAGCGGGAGCTCGGGCTACGAGCAGTACTTC. This chain connects TRBV6-6 to TRBJ2-7, with TRBD2 matching 12 bases. Germline assignment: CDR1 MNHNY and CDR2 SVGAGI (reference sequence). The V and J ends lost 5 bases and 3 bases, in that order; junction bases with no gene match: 8. This CDR3 spans 16 amino acids.

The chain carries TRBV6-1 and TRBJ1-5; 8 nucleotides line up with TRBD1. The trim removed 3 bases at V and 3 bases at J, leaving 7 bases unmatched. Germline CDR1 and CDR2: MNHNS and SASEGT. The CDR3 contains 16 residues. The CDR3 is CASSDPLGQVNQPQHF. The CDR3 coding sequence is TGTGCCAGCAGTGACCCTTTGGGACAGGTCAATCAGCCCCAGCATTTT.

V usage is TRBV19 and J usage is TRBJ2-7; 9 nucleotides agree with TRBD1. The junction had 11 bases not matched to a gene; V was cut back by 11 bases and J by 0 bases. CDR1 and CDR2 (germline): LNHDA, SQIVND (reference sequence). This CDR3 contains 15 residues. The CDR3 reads CACGRTGASSYEQYF. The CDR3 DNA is TGTGCCTGCGGAAGGACAGGGGCCAGCTCCTACGAGCAGTACTTC.

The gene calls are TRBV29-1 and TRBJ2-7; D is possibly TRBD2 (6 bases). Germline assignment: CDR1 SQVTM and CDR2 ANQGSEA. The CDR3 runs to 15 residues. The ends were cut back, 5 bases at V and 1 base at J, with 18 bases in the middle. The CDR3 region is CSVRGTGPISYEQYF. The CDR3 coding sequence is TGCAGCGTTCGGGGGACCGGTCCGATATCCTACGAGCAGTACTTC.

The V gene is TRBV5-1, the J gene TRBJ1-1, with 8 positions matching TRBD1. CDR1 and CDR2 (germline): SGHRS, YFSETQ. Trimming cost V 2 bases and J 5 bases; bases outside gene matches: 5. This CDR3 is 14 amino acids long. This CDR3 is CASSFTGGETEAFF. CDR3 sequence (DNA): TGCGCCAGCAGCTTTACAGGGGGAGAAACTGAAGCTTTCTTT.

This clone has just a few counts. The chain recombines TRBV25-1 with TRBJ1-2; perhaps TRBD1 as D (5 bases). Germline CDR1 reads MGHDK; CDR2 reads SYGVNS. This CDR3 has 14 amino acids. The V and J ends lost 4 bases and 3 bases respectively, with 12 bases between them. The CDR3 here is CASSGQGRYYGYTF. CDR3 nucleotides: TGTGCCAGCAGTGGGCAGGGTAGATACTATGGCTACACCTTC.

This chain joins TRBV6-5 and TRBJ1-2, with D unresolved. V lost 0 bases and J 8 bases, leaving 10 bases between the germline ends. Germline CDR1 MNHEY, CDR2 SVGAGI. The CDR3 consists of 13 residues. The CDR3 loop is CASSYSRMEGYTF. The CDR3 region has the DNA TGTGCCAGCAGTTACTCCCGGATGGAGGGCTACACCTTC.

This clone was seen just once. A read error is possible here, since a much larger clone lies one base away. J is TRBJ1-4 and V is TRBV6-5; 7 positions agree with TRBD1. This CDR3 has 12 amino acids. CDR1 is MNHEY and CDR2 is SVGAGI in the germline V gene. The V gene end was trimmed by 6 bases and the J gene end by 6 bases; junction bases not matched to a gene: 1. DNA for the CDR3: TGTGCCAGCAGGGGGACAGATGAAAAACTGTTTTTT. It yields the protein CASRGTDEKLFF.

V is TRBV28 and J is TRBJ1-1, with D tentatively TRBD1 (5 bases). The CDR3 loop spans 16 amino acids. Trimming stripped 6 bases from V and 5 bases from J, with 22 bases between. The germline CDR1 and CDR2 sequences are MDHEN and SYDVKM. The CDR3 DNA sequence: TGTGCCAGCAGACAGATCGGGGGTATTGAGGGAACTGAAGCTTTCTTT. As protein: CASRQIGGIEGTEAFF.

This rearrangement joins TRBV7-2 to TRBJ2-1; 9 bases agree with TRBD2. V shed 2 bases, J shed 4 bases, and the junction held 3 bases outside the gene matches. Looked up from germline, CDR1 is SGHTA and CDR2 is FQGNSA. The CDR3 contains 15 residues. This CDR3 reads CASSLSSGEYNEQFF. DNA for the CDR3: TGTGCCAGCAGCTTATCTAGCGGGGAATACAATGAGCAGTTCTTC.

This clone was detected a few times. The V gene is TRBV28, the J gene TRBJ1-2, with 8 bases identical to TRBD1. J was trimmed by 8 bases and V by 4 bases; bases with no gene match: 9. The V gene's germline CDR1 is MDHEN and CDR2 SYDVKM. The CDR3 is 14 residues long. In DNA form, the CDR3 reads TGTGCCAGCAGTTCAGGACAGGGAGGAGGAGGCTACACCTTC. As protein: CASSSGQGGGGYTF.

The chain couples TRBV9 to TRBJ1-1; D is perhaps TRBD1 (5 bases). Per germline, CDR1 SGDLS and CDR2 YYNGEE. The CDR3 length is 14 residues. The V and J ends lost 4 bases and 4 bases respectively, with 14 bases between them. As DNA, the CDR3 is TGTGCCAGCAGCCCGGTGGGGGGGAGCACTGAAGCTTTCTTT. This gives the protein CASSPVGGSTEAFF. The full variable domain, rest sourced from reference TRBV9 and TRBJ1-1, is DSGVTQTPKHLITATGQRVTLRCSPRSGDLSVYWYQQSLDQGLQFLIQYYNGEERAKGNILERFSAQQFPDLHSELNLSSLELGDSALYFCASSPVGGSTEAFFGQGTRLTVV.

Here the CDR3 DNA reads TGTGCCAGCACCCCGGCGGGAGAGCAGTACTTC. Translation gives CASTPAGEQYF. The chain recombines TRBV6-1 with TRBJ2-7; possibly TRBD2 for D (6 bases). The germline gives CDR1 MNHNS, CDR2 SASEGT. V lost 7 bases and J 7 bases, leaving 11 bases between the germline ends. The CDR3 extends over 11 amino acids.

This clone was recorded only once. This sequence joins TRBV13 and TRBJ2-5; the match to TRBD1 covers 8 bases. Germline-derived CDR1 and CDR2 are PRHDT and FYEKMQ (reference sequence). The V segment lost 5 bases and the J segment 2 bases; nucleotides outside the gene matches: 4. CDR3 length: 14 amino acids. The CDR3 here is CASSGRDRQETQYF. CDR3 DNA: TGTGCCAGCAGCGGGCGGGACAGGCAAGAGACCCAGTACTTC.